The following is a T cell receptor (beta chain) sequence with its context. Its specificity is not known. This specimen belongs to a study of cytomegalovirus exposure and HLA in healthy donors. Findings and limits, study-wide: CMV antigen specificity was confirmed in vitro for three CMV-associated chains. The listing of 150 to 200 TCR beta chains classed them as cytomegalovirus-associated.

Use of 60 Vbeta and 13 Jbeta primers characterized the PCR. This table comes from immunoSEQ multiplex PCR, and its TCRdb copy is limited to in-frame clones, with some not included. The table for this sample gives 80,000 to 95,000 clones. Germline CDR1 is SQVTM and CDR2 is ANQGSEA. V trimming: 7 bases; J trimming: 3 bases; junction bases outside the gene matches: 8. The CDR3 runs 13 residues. Sequencing was carried out using PBMCs. This sequence was found in a man over 45 in good health and CMV-seropositive. The chain is built from TRBV29-1 and TRBJ1-2; 7 nucleotides match TRBD1. In DNA form, the CDR3 reads TGCAGCGCTACGACAGGGTGGGACTATGGCTACACCTTC. Protein: CSATTGWDYGYTF.